A single sample is the source of the 27 T cell receptor beta chains below, sequenced in a study of cytomegalovirus exposure and HLA in healthy donors (dated by TCRdb to 2016 to 2017). The protocol used for the library was the immunoSEQ multiplex PCR assay. For the multiplex PCR, a mixture combining 60 forward primers for TCR Vbeta segments and 13 reverse primers for TCR Jbeta segments was used. Here the immuneACCESS table is served through TCRdb, limited to in-frame sequences with V and J called. Missing clones are a known gap in these copies; in checked studies unresolved V genes cover under half, and the rest lacks a known reason. In this sample's table one finds approximately 110,000 clones. The ten largest clonotypes hold approximately 3.9% of the sample. Sequenced sample: PBMCs. These TCRs come from a man aged 18 to 30 in good health and CMV-seronegative.

The rearrangement links TRBV21-1 to TRBJ1-4; the table gives TRBD1 as D, unverified against the DNA. TRBV21-1 is shown as a pseudogene. This CDR3 spans 14 amino acids. The CDR3 loop reads CASRRQGAYEKLFF. The CDR3 nucleotides are TGTGCCAGCAGAAGACAGGGGGCTTATGAAAAACTGTTTTTT.

With respect to this clone: At one of its ends the junction is not consistent with the germline gene, which may arise from a read error. The rearrangement uses TRBV7-7 and TRBJ2-1, with 10 bases aligning to TRBD2. In germline, CDR1 is SSHAT, CDR2 FNYEAQ (reference sequence). The CDR3 runs to 17 residues. The CDR3 protein is CASSFKSGLAMYNEQFF. The CDR3 DNA is TGTGCTAGCAGCTTCAAATCGGGACTAGCGATGTACAATGAGCAGTTCTTC.

The chain links TRBV7-9 to TRBJ1-1; a possible D gene is TRBD1 (5 bases). CDR3 length: 14 residues. Trimming shortened V by 4 bases and J by 8 bases, and 17 bases separated the two germline ends. In germline, CDR1 is SEHNR, CDR2 FQNEAQ (reference sequence). The CDR3 sequence: CASSSVDRKREAFF. The CDR3 DNA follows: TGTGCCAGCAGCTCCGTAGACAGAAAGAGGGAAGCTTTCTTT.

This chain connects TRBV18 to TRBJ1-1; D possibly corresponds to TRBD1 (6 bases). This CDR3 comprises 15 residues. Per germline, CDR1 KGHSH and CDR2 LQKENI. Trimming cost V 2 bases and J 5 bases, with 15 bases left between them. The CDR3 here is CASSPDTGFGTEAFF. CDR3 coding DNA: TGTGCCAGCTCACCAGATACAGGGTTCGGAACTGAAGCTTTCTTT. Complete variable domain (other parts from reference TRBV18 and TRBJ1-1): NAGVMQNPRHLVRRRGQEARLRCSPMKGHSHVYWYRQLPEEGLKFMVYLQKENIIDESGMPKERFSAEFPKEGPSILRIQQVVRGDSAAYFCASSPDTGFGTEAFFGQGTRLTVV.

The chain joins TRBV7-3 to TRBJ2-1, with 9 nucleotides matching TRBD2. The germline gives CDR1 SGHTA, CDR2 FQGTGA. The length of the CDR3 is 18 residues. V lost 0 bases to trimming and J lost 7 bases; unmatched junction nucleotides: 13. CDR3 DNA: TGTGCCAGCAGCTTAACGAGTAGGGCGCTAGCGGGGAGGAATGAGCAGTTCTTC. It specifies CASSLTSRALAGRNEQFF.

V and J are TRBV6-6 and TRBJ2-1; 10 bases fit TRBD2. This CDR3 spans 14 amino acids. V gave up 5 bases and J gave up 7 bases; unmatched junction bases: 5. Germline CDR1 reads MNHNY; CDR2 reads SVGAGI (reference sequence). Here the CDR3 DNA reads TGTGCCAGCAGTCTAGCGGGGGTGGGGAATGAGCAGTTCTTC. As protein: CASSLAGVGNEQFF.

This chain joins TRBV25-1 and TRBJ2-6; 7 nucleotides align to TRBD1. With 6 bases clipped from V and 4 bases from J, the junction kept 6 bases outside the gene matches. There are 15 residues in the CDR3. Germline CDR1 reads MGHDK; CDR2 reads SYGVNS. The CDR3 is CASRKTGTGANVLTF. In DNA, the CDR3 is TGTGCCAGCAGAAAGACAGGGACCGGGGCCAACGTCCTGACTTTC.

J is TRBJ2-7 and V is TRBV12-5, with TRBD1 matching over 10 bases. Looked up from germline, CDR1 is LGHNT and CDR2 is FRNRAP. J lost 3 bases, V lost 3 bases, and 2 bases had no gene match. The CDR3 runs to 14 residues. Written as DNA, the CDR3 is TGTGCTAGTGGTTTAGGGACAGGGGTCTACGAGCAGTACTTC. Encoded protein: CASGLGTGVYEQYF. Together with reference TRBV12-5 and TRBJ2-7, the CDR3 gives the full variable domain: DARVTQTPRHKVTEMGQEVTMRCQPILGHNTVFWYRQTMMQGLELLAYFRNRAPLDDSGMPKDRFSAEMPDATLATLKIQPSEPRDSAVYFCASGLGTGVYEQYFGPGTRLTVT.

This chain connects TRBV30 to TRBJ1-2; TRBD1 aligns across 7 bases. Germline CDR1 reads GTSNPN; CDR2 reads SVGIG (reference sequence). J was trimmed by 6 bases and V by 1 base; bases with no gene match: 5. The CDR3 covers 13 residues. CDR3 sequence: CAWSGGQRHGYTF. Here the CDR3 DNA reads TGTGCCTGGAGTGGGGGACAGAGACATGGCTACACCTTC.

V gene TRBV7-2 combines with J gene TRBJ1-1; TRBD1 matches 7 bases. The CDR3 sequence is 15 residues long. In germline, CDR1 is SGHTA, CDR2 FQGNSA. V dropped 5 bases and J dropped 6; count of bases not matched to a gene: 12. In DNA form, the CDR3 reads TGTGCCAGCAGCGTTAGAGGGTACAGGGGAGCTGAAGCTTTCTTT. Translation gives CASSVRGYRGAEAFF.

The J gene is TRBJ2-5, the V gene TRBV10-3, with D tentatively TRBD1 (5 bases). CDR1 and CDR2 (germline): ENHRY, SYGVKD. The CDR3 length is 12 residues. The V and J ends lost 11 bases and 1 base respectively, with 11 bases between them. CDR3: CAAATVQETQYF. The CDR3 coding sequence is TGTGCCGCCGCGACAGTCCAAGAGACCCAGTACTTC.

The rearrangement uses TRBV6-6 and TRBJ2-5; perhaps TRBD2 as D (5 bases). Germline V lookup: CDR1 MNHNY, CDR2 SVGAGI (reference sequence). The CDR3 runs 12 residues. Trimming shortened V by 6 bases and J by 5 bases, and 10 bases separated the two germline ends. The CDR3 sequence is CASRSGPETQYF. DNA for the CDR3: TGTGCCAGCAGGAGCGGTCCGGAGACCCAGTACTTC.

The CDR3 region has the DNA TGCGCCAGCAGCTTTGGACAGGCGATCATCCAAGAGACCCAGTACTTC. Its translation: CASSFGQAIIQETQYF. The V gene is TRBV5-1, the J gene TRBJ2-5, with TRBD1 matching 7 bases. V lost 2 bases to trimming and J lost 1 base; unmatched junction nucleotides: 8. The CDR3 has 16 residues. Germline CDR1 is SGHRS and CDR2 is YFSETQ.

The chain combines TRBV27 with TRBJ1-2; TRBD1 agrees at 8 bases. CDR3 length equals 15 residues. Trimming at V came to 7 bases and at J to 4 bases, leaving 11 bases not matched to a gene. CDR1 and CDR2 from the germline V gene are MNHEY and SMNVEV (reference sequence). Here the CDR3 DNA reads TGTGCCAGCACACCCTCAGGGGGCAGGACCTATGGCTACACCTTC. This sequence encodes CASTPSGGRTYGYTF.

The gene calls are TRBV29-1 and TRBJ2-5, with 7 positions matching TRBD2. TRBJ2-7 matches the DNA end more closely, so the J call is doubtful. Germline lookup yields CDR1 SQVTM and CDR2 ANQGSEA. The CDR3 runs 13 residues. Here the CDR3 DNA reads TGCAGCGTTGTGGGGAGGGCTTCCTACGAGCAGTACTTC. Translating it yields CSVVGRASYEQYF.

The chain carries TRBV27 and TRBJ2-2, with 12 bases identical to TRBD1. Looked up from germline, CDR1 is MNHEY and CDR2 is SMNVEV (reference sequence). The length of the CDR3 is 19 residues. The V gene end was trimmed by 4 bases and the J gene end by 3 bases; junction bases not matched to a gene: 12. The CDR3 is CASSWWGQGAHLDTGELFF. The CDR3 coding sequence is TGTGCCAGCAGTTGGTGGGGACAGGGGGCTCATTTAGACACCGGGGAGCTGTTTTTT.

V gene TRBV19 combines with J gene TRBJ1-1; 9 bases match TRBD1. This CDR3 is 13 amino acids long. The germline V gene encodes CDR1 LNHDA and CDR2 SQIVND (reference sequence). V lost 4 bases and J lost 8; bases outside the gene matches: 5. The CDR3: CASSSGQGTEAFF. The CDR3, as DNA: TGTGCCAGTAGTAGTGGACAGGGGACCGAAGCTTTCTTT.

This chain uses TRBV27 with TRBJ2-7; a weak D match, TRBD2 (6 bases). The length of the CDR3 is 13 residues. The V end was cut by 7 bases, the J end by 4 bases, with 14 bases between. CDR1 is MNHEY, CDR2 SMNVEV, per germline (reference sequence). CDR3 region: CASKPGTSYEQYF. In DNA, the CDR3 is TGTGCCAGCAAACCTGGGACTTCGTACGAGCAGTACTTC.

The CDR3 here is CASSVGQGIEQYF. The CDR3 DNA is TGTGCCAGCAGCGTAGGACAGGGGATCGAGCAGTACTTC. V gene TRBV9 combines with J gene TRBJ2-7, with 8 bases lining up with TRBD1. This CDR3 region has 13 residues. Looked up from germline, CDR1 is SGDLS and CDR2 is YYNGEE. With 0 bases clipped from V and 6 bases from J, the junction kept 2 bases outside the gene matches. Full variable domain (rest looked up from reference TRBV9 and TRBJ2-7): DSGVTQTPKHLITATGQRVTLRCSPRSGDLSVYWYQQSLDQGLQFLIQYYNGEERAKGNILERFSAQQFPDLHSELNLSSLELGDSALYFCASSVGQGIEQYFGPGTRLTVT.

This chain joins TRBV7-8 and TRBJ2-1; 9 bases map to TRBD1. In germline, CDR1 is SGHVS, CDR2 FQNEAQ. CDR3 length equals 16 residues. Trimming cost V 5 bases and J 5 bases; bases outside gene matches: 10. The CDR3 is CASSAGTGIGNNEQFF. CDR3 in DNA: TGTGCCAGCAGCGCCGGGACAGGGATTGGGAACAATGAGCAGTTCTTC.

J is TRBJ2-5 and V is TRBV28; D possibly corresponds to TRBD2 (6 bases). In germline, CDR1 is MDHEN, CDR2 SYDVKM. The CDR3 sequence is 15 residues long. V was clipped by 8 bases and J by 1 base, with 17 bases between them. CDR3 sequence reads: CASRPGSGVQETQYF. In DNA, the CDR3 is TGTGCCAGCCGACCAGGATCGGGAGTCCAAGAGACCCAGTACTTC.

V gene TRBV7-9 combines with J gene TRBJ1-5; D is undetermined. Germline CDR1 SEHNR, CDR2 FQNEAQ (reference sequence). Trimming took 6 bases from V and 7 from J, leaving 16 bases between them. This CDR3 is 14 amino acids long. The CDR3 DNA is TGTGCCAGCAGACCCGAGGGCAGGTTCCAGCCCCAGCATTTT. Encoded protein: CASRPEGRFQPQHF.

The J gene is TRBJ2-5, the V gene TRBV6-5, with 9 positions matching TRBD2. The V gene end was trimmed by 3 bases and the J gene end by 5 bases; junction bases not matched to a gene: 10. This CDR3 spans 16 amino acids. Per germline, CDR1 MNHEY and CDR2 SVGAGI. This CDR3 is CASSYEGGRALETQYF. The DNA for the CDR3 is TGTGCCAGCAGTTATGAGGGCGGGAGGGCCCTGGAGACCCAGTACTTC.

The V and J genes are TRBV28 and TRBJ1-2; the match to TRBD1 covers 8 bases. With 6 bases clipped from V and 3 bases from J, the junction kept 3 bases outside the gene matches. This CDR3 is built from 13 residues. The germline gives CDR1 MDHEN, CDR2 SYDVKM. CDR3 protein: CASRRGQDYGYTF. For the CDR3, the DNA is TGTGCCAGCAGACGGGGACAGGACTATGGCTACACCTTC.

The V and J genes are TRBV11-2 and TRBJ2-2; 7 bases agree with TRBD2. Germline V lookup: CDR1 SGHAT, CDR2 FQNNGV. The CDR3 spans 16 residues. Trimming cost V 5 bases and J 8 bases; bases outside gene matches: 14. CDR3 nucleotides: TGTGCCAGCAGCCCACCGGGACTACGAAGGACTGGGGAGCTGTTTTTT. This sequence encodes CASSPPGLRRTGELFF.

The rearrangement joins TRBV5-6 to TRBJ2-5, with a possible D match to TRBD2 (6 bases). CDR1 SGHDT and CDR2 YYEEEE come from the germline V gene. There are 15 residues in the CDR3. The V gene lost 5 bases and the J gene lost 6 bases, with 20 bases spanning the gap. The CDR3 nucleotides are TGTGCCAGCAGATCATATGGGGCGGAGGGAAAGACCCAGTACTTC. Protein product: CASRSYGAEGKTQYF.

The rearrangement uses TRBV5-6 and TRBJ2-3; tentatively, D is TRBD2 (6 bases). V lost 4 bases and J 2 bases, leaving 11 bases between the germline ends. Germline values: CDR1 SGHDT, CDR2 YYEEEE. This CDR3 is 14 amino acids long. The CDR3, as DNA: TGTGCCAGCAGCCCGGGACTGCTCACAGATACGCAGTATTTT. Protein: CASSPGLLTDTQYF.